Listed below are T cell receptor beta chains from one sample, sequenced in a study of T cell repertoires in cytomegalovirus infection. TCRdb passed the reads through MiXCR, listing each CDR3 protein once. This sample yields 630,000 or so distinct CDR3 sequences, of which approximately 24% are seen a single time; around 7.6% belongs to the top ten. The sequenced sample consisted of CD8+ T cells from PBMCs. These receptor sequences come from a human donor in good health (CMV status not recorded). Some clones in this sample may be carry-over from other donors' samples. Each CDR3 is given with its conserved first and last residue. The D gene is left open where the match is weak. A clone size is listed for some rows: how often the clone was seen (once, few, many), or a class if it is expanded.

CDR3 protein	CDR3 DNA	clone size	D gene	J gene	CDR3 length	V gene
CASSSRFGTANEKLFF	TGTGCCAGCAGCTCCAGATTCGGGACAGCTAATGAAAAACTGTTTTTT	many	TRBD1	TRBJ1-4	16	TRBV7-8
CASSLPRGTEKLFF	TGTGCCAGCAGCTTACCCAGGGGTACCGAAAAACTGTTTTTT	many	.	TRBJ1-4	14	TRBV7-9
CASSLALGGGPTGELFF	TGTGCCAGCAGCTTAGCGCTGGGGGGGGGCCCGACCGGGGAGCTGTTTTTT	few	.	TRBJ2-2	17	TRBV7-2
CASSPWEGAAYTEAFF	TGTGCCAGCAGCCCCTGGGAGGGAGCGGCGTACACTGAAGCTTTCTTT	few	.	TRBJ1-1	16	TRBV9
CVSPSGALLETQYF	TGTGTCAGCCCTTCGGGGGCCCTACTAGAGACCCAGTACTTC	once	.	TRBJ2-5	14	TRBV7-3
CASSYRTSGGGSSYNEQFF	TGTGCCAGCAGTTACCGGACTAGCGGGGGGGGTAGCTCCTACAATGAGCAGTTCTTC	few	TRBD2	TRBJ2-1	19	TRBV6-2/TRBV6-3
CASSYSPSGFTEAFF	TGTGCCAGCAGTTACTCACCTTCGGGGTTCACTGAAGCTTTCTTT	many	.	TRBJ1-1	15	TRBV6-6
CASSRPGTGTNTDTQYF	TGTGCCAGCAGCCGTCCCGGGACAGGGACAAACACAGATACGCAGTATTTT	many	TRBD1	TRBJ2-3	17	TRBV7-6
CASSLRQGDTGELFF	TGTGCCAGCAGCTTAAGACAGGGTGACACCGGGGAGCTGTTTTTT	few	TRBD1	TRBJ2-2	15	TRBV7-9
CASSLARPHYEQYF	TGTGCCAGCAGCTTGGCCCGTCCCCACTACGAGCAGTACTTC	.	.	TRBJ2-7	14	TRBV5-8
CASSPEDRTTDTQYF	TGTGCCAGCAGCCCAGAGGACCGGACCACAGATACGCAGTATTTT	.	.	TRBJ2-3	15	TRBV7-9
CASSYSSGTYGYTF	TGTGCCAGCAGTTACTCCTCCGGGACATATGGCTACACCTTC	.	.	TRBJ1-2	14	TRBV6-5
CASSPVLALNEQFF	TGTGCCAGCAGCCCGGTATTAGCTCTCAATGAGCAGTTCTTC	many	.	TRBJ2-1	14	TRBV7-8
CASSLGIDGEQYF	TGTGCCAGCAGCTTAGGAATCGATGGAGAGCAGTACTTC	many	.	TRBJ2-7	13	TRBV7-6
CASSLAGAGVTDTQYF	TGTGCCAGCAGCTTAGCCGGGGCCGGTGTCACAGATACGCAGTATTTT	many	.	TRBJ2-3	16	TRBV11-2
CASSHDRRSDYTF	TGTGCCAGCAGCCACGACAGGAGGTCGGACTACACCTTC	.	.	TRBJ1-2	13	TRBV6-2/TRBV6-3
CSARDGGIGTDTQYF	TGCAGTGCTAGAGATGGCGGAATTGGCACAGATACGCAGTATTTT	.	.	TRBJ2-3	15	TRBV20-1
CASRDRGNEQYF	TGTGCCAGCAGAGACAGGGGGAACGAGCAGTACTTC	few	TRBD1	TRBJ2-7	12	TRBV7-2
CASSFLGAGNTEAFF	TGTGCCAGCAGTTTTCTGGGGGCTGGGAACACTGAAGCTTTCTTT	.	.	TRBJ1-1	15	TRBV27
CASSFDRGAGTEAFF	TGTGCCAGCAGCTTCGACAGGGGCGCGGGCACTGAAGCTTTCTTT	few	TRBD1	TRBJ1-1	15	TRBV11-2
CSAPNGPRGTDTQYF	TGCAGTGCCCCAAACGGGCCCCGGGGCACAGATACGCAGTATTTT	.	.	TRBJ2-3	15	TRBV20-1
CSVSDSETGELFF	TGCAGCGTTTCCGACAGTGAAACCGGGGAGCTGTTTTTT	few	.	TRBJ2-2	13	TRBV29-1
CASSYDRGSVEQYF	TGTGCCAGCAGTTACGACAGGGGCTCCGTCGAGCAGTACTTC	.	TRBD1	TRBJ2-7	14	TRBV6-6
CSARIPTAGTLHF	TGCAGTGCTAGAATCCCGACAGCGGGCACCCTCCACTTT	.	.	TRBJ1-6	13	TRBV20-1